The clone carrying this T cell receptor (beta chain) is labeled medium-sized. Antigen specificity is unknown. Amplification of TRBV12-4/TRBJ1-2 clonotypes used adaptor-ligated barcode primers. TCRdb recomputed calls from the multiplex PCR reads with MiXCR, one row per CDR3 protein. The table records more than 450 distinct CDR3 sequences, 17% of them present only once. Treg sorting used a CD4+CD25+CD127-/low gate. Trimming left V 4 bases short and J 7 bases short, with 10 bases between. The CDR3 is 12 amino acids. Notes on the study in general: Under 2.1% of tumor Treg sequences matched blood Tregs or memory cells.

The receptor was isolated from a female donor with breast cancer. The sequenced sample was Tregs sorted from blood. The rearrangement links TRBV12-3 or TRBV12-4 to TRBJ1-2; D gene ambiguous. In nucleotides, the CDR3 is TGTGCCAGCAGTTGGGAGGATAGTGGCTACACCTTC. Its protein product is CASSWEDSGYTF.